Reported below is one T cell receptor beta chain. Its antigen is still unknown. The V end was cut by 4 bases, the J end by 0 bases, with 7 bases between. Germline CDR1 MNHEY, CDR2 SMNVEV (reference sequence). The CDR3 covers 13 residues. This sample is drawn from a study of shared clonotypes between healthy human individuals. Regarding the study as a whole: Between four donors, naive CD4 clonotypes were shared at a level of about 5.3%. Depth of sequencing was expected to influence donor clonotype sharing.

Each subset's genomic DNA was split evenly across several immunoSEQ plates. TCRdb's copy holds only in-frame clones and misses some; the assay was immunoSEQ multiplex PCR. The profile shows more than 2 million clones, 90% to 95% of them singletons. CD45RO negativity and positive selection for CCR7 defined naive CD8 cells, a population that excluded terminally differentiated effector memory CD45RA+ cells. Donors comprised healthy HIV-negative adults lacking recent acute infections or vaccinations. The chain couples TRBV27 to TRBJ2-7; D is ambiguous. Sequencing was carried out using naive CD8+ T cells from PBMCs. The TCR was taken from a man younger than 35 in good health. Some clones in this sample may be carry-over from other donors' samples. The CDR3 DNA is TGTGCCAGCAGTTCCAAAAGCTCCTACGAGCAGTACTTC. Translation: CASSSKSSYEQYF.